These 2 T cell receptor beta chains were sequenced from one sample in a study of Graves' ophthalmopathy and Graves' hyperthyroidism. For repertoire sequencing, the TCR beta CDR3 regions were amplified from RNA transcripts. The first-round RT-PCR employed HTBI primers together with the Qiagen OneStep RT-PCR kit. A multiplex PCR was then performed as the second round. TCRdb fed the multiplex PCR reads into MiXCR, producing one record per CDR3 protein. The sample shows almost 750,000 distinct CDR3 sequences, roughly two fifths of them seen only once. Sample: peripheral blood. Receptors were obtained from an adult man with Graves' ophthalmopathy.

As regards this clonotype: A read error may explain this, as a much larger clone is one base away. The chain carries TRBV7-2 and TRBJ2-7; 7 bases are a match to TRBD1. The CDR3 sequence is 13 residues long. V lost 8 bases and J lost 6; bases outside the gene matches: 10. The germline V gene has CDR1 SGHTA and CDR2 FQGNSA. The CDR3 DNA is TGTGCCAGCTGGGCAGACAGGGCGGGCGAGCAGTACTTC. It yields the protein CASWADRAGEQYF.

The chain links TRBV15 to TRBJ1-2; no clear D. Germline lookup yields CDR1 LNHNV and CDR2 YYDKDF (reference sequence). Between the trimmed V and J ends, which lost 11 bases and 4 bases, there was a span of 20 bases. This CDR3 comprises 14 residues. For the CDR3, the DNA is TGTGCCCCGCTAGTTAGCAGATCCAGCTATGGCTACACCTTC. It yields the protein CAPLVSRSSYGYTF. Looking up the rest from reference TRBV15 and TRBJ1-2 gives the full variable domain: DAMVIQNPRYQVTQFGKPVTLSCSQTLNHNVMYWYQQKSSQAPKLLFHYYDKDFNNEADTPDNFQSRRPNTSFCFLDIRSPGLGDTAMYLCAPLVSRSSYGYTFGSGTRLTVV.